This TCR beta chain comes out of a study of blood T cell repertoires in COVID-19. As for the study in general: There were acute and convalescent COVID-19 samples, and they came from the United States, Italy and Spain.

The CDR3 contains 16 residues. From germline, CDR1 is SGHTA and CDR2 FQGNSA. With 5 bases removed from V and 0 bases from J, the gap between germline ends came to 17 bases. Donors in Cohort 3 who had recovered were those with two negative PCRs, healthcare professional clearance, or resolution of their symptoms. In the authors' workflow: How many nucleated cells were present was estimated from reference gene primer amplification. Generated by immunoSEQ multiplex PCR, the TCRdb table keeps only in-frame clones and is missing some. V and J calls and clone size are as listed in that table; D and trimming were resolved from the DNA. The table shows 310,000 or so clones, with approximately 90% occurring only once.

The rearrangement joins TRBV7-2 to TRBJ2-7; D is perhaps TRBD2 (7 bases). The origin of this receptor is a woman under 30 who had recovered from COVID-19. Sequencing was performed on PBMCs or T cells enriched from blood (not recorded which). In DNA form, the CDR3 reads TGTGCCAGCAGCCGCGGCGGGGGCAGCCTCTCCTACGAGCAGTACTTC. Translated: CASSRGGGSLSYEQYF.